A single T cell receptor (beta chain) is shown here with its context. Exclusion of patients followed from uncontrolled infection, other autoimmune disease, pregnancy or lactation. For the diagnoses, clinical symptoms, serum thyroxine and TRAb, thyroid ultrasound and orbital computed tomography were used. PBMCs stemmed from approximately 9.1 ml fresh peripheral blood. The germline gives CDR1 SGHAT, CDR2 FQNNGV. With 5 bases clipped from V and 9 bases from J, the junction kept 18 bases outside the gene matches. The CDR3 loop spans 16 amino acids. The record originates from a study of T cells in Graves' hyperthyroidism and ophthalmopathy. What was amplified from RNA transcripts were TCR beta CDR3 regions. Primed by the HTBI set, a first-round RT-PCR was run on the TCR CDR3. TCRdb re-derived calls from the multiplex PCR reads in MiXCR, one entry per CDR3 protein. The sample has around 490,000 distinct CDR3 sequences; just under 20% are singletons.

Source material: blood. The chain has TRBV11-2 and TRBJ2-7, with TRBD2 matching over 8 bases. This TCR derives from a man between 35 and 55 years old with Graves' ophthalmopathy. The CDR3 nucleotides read TGTGCCAGCAGCGCTGGGCGGGTCGTGGGCGGGAGGTCGCAGTACTTC. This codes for CASSAGRVVGGRSQYF.